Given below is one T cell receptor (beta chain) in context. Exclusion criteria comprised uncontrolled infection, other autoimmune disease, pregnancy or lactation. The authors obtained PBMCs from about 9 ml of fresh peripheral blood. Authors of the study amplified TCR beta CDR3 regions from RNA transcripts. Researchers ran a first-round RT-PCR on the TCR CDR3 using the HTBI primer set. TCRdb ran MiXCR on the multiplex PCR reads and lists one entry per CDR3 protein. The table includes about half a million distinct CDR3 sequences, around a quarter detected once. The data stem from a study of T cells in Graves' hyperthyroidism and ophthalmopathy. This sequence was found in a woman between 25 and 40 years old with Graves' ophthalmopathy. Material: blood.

The DNA for the CDR3 is TGTGCCAGCAGTTTATTTGCAGTAGGTTACGAGCAGTACTTC. Encoded protein: CASSLFAVGYEQYF. This rearrangement joins TRBV28 to TRBJ2-7, with D unclear. Trimming removed 1 base from V and 4 bases from J, with 11 bases in between. Germline values: CDR1 MDHEN, CDR2 SYDVKM. This CDR3 spans 14 amino acids.